This T cell receptor beta chain came from a study of blood T cell repertoires in COVID-19 (dated by TCRdb to about 2020). About the full investigation: Samples from collaborators originated in the United States, Italy and Spain and spanned both the acute and convalescent phases of COVID-19. The material from the prospective study consisted of cDNA or gDNA derived from T cells, B-cell-depleted T cells, or PBMCs. The dataset comprised deeply sampled blood TCRbeta repertoires from subjects exposed to, actively infected with, or recovered from COVID-19. The repertoires were made available in a free public database intended to serve as a resource for research on the immune response to SARS-CoV-2. The samples were drawn from the first 160 participants of the ongoing ImmuneRACE study and from over 950 subjects provided by 6 global collaborators. The sample metadata nearly always contained a de-identified subject ID, COVID-19 status, age in years and sex. Where available, HLA class I and class II types were obtained from metadata supplied by the sample provider rather than from assay-based typing. The paper as a whole reports these results and caveats: Clinical and demographic metadata were provided uncurated, with the amount varying by source and participant.

V and J lose 5 bases and 1 base, and a span of 17 bases separates them. From a lookup of the germline V gene (reference sequence), CDR1 and CDR2 are SGHNT and YYREEE. The CDR3 starts with the cysteine, ends with the phenylalanine, and has 16 residues. CDR3 DNA only is kept here, 48 bases in frame from base 1. For this clone: Its target antigen remains unknown. Base qualities are not at hand, and no much larger clone is one base apart.

Enrolling through a virtual design, the prospective study's participants ranged in age from roughly 18 to 90 years and lived across some 22 United States geographic areas. In the prospective study, cohorts were assigned on the basis of participant-reported clinical history obtained from a screening survey and a study questionnaire. For ImmuneRACE Cohort 3, a participant was defined as recovered based on two consecutive negative NP/OP PCR tests, clearance by a healthcare professional, or resolution of symptoms. Each participant in the prospective study had whole blood, serum and a nasopharyngeal or oropharyngeal swab collected by mobile phlebotomists. Participants in the prospective study had the option to provide additional blood draws and questionnaires over a roughly 2-month period. Prospective study blood samples were shipped either frozen or at room temperature before DNA extraction. TCRbeta CDR3 regions were amplified from genomic DNA by means of the immunoSEQ Assay, a bias-controlled multiplex PCR. As for the original processing: Nucleated cell counts per sample were estimated from amplification of reference gene primers within the assay. Sequence reads were collapsed and filtered to measure the absolute abundance of every unique TCRbeta CDR3 rearrangement. Productive Simpson clonality was computed per sample as the square root of Simpson's diversity index over productive rearrangements. TCRdb provides this immuneACCESS table in a form limited to in-frame rearrangements. Some clones are lacking; in checked studies, under half of them reflect an unresolved V gene, and why the rest are absent is not known. The DNA gave D and trimming, while V, J and clone size come from that table. Recorded for this sample are about 400,000 clones; roughly 86% of them occurred a single time. The top ten constitute 1.5% to 2% of the sample.

The receptor chain draws on TRBV5-4 and TRBJ2-3, with a tentative D gene TRBD2 over 6 matching bases. The sequenced material came from PBMCs or T cells enriched from blood (not recorded which). The receptor comes from a woman under 40 who had recovered from COVID-19. The CDR3 has the sequence CASSIGGNVGTDTQYF. The DNA is as follows: TGTGCCAGCAGTATCGGGGGAAACGTGGGCACAGATACGCAGTATTTT.